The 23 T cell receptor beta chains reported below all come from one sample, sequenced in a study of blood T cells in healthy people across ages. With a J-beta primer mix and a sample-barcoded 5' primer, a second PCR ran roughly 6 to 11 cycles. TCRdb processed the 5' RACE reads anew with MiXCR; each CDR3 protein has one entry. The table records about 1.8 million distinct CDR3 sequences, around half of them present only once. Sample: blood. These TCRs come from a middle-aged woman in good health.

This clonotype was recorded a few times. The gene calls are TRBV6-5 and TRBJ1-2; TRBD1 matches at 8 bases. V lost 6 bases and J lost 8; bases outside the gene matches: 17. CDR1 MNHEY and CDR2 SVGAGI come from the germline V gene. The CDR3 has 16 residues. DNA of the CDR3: TGTGCCAGCAGATCATCCGGGACAGGTCCGACCCCGGGCTACACCTTC. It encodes CASRSSGTGPTPGYTF.

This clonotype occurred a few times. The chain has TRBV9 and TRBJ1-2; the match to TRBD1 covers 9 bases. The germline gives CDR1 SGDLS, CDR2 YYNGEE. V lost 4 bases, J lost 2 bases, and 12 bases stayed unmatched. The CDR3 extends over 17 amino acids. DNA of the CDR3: TGTGCCAGCAGCTCCCCTCTTGGGGGACAGGGAAACTATGGCTACACCTTC. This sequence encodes CASSSPLGGQGNYGYTF.

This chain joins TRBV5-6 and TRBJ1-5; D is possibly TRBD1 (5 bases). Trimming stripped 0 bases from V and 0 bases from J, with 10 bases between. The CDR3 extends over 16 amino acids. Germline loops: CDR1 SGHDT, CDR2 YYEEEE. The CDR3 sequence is CASSLGPGDSNQPQHF. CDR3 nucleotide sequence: TGTGCCAGCAGCTTGGGGCCGGGGGATAGCAATCAGCCCCAGCATTTT.

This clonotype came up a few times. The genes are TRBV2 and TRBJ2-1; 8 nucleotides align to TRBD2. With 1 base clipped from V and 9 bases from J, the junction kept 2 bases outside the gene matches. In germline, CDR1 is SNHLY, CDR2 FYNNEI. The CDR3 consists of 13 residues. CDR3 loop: CASSEERGSEQFF. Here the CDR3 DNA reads TGTGCCAGCAGTGAAGAGCGGGGGAGTGAGCAGTTCTTC. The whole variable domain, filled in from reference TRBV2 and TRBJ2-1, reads EPEVTQTPSHQVTQMGQEVILRCVPISNHLYFYWYRQILGQKVEFLVSFYNNEISEKSEIFDDQFSVERPDGSNFTLKIRSTKLEDSAMYFCASSEERGSEQFFGPGTRLTVL.

This CDR3 reads CASSYGGARETDTQYF. For the CDR3, the DNA is TGTGCCAGCAGTTACGGGGGGGCTCGGGAGACAGATACGCAGTATTTT. The chain recombines TRBV11-2 with TRBJ2-3; 8 positions agree with TRBD2. Trimming removed 6 bases from V and 3 bases from J; junction bases left unmatched: 11. Per germline, CDR1 SGHAT and CDR2 FQNNGV. The CDR3 is made up of 16 amino acids. The variable domain in full, with the rest retrieved from reference TRBV11-2 and TRBJ2-3, is EAGVAQSPRYKIIEKRQSVAFWCNPISGHATLYWYQQILGQGPKLLIQFQNNGVVDDSQLPKDRFSAERLKGVDSTLKIQPAKLEDSAVYLCASSYGGARETDTQYFGPGTRLTVL.

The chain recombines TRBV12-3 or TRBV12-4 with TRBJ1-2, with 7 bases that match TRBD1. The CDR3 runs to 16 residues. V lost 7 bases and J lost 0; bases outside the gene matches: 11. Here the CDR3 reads CASTFSGGTANYGYTF. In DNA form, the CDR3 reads TGTGCCAGCACCTTTTCGGGGGGGACAGCTAACTATGGCTACACCTTC.

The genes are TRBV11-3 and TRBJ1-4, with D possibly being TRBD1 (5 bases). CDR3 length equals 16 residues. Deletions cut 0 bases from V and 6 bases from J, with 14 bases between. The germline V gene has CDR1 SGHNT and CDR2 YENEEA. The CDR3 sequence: CASSLEEVRVDEKLFF. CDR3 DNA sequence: TGTGCCAGCAGCTTAGAAGAAGTCAGGGTTGATGAAAAACTGTTTTTT.

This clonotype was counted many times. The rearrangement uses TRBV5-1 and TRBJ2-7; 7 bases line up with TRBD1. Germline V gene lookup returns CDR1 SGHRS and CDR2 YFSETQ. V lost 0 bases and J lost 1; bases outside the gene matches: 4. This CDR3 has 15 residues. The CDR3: CASSLAPGQSYEQYF. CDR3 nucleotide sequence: TGCGCCAGCAGCTTGGCCCCGGGACAGTCCTACGAGCAGTACTTC.

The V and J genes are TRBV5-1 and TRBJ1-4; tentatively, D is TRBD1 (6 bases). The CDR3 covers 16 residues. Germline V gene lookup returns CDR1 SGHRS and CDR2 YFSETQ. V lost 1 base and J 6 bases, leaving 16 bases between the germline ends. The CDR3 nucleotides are TGCGCCAGCAGCTTGTACGACAGGCAAGGGGATGAAAAACTGTTTTTT. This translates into CASSLYDRQGDEKLFF.

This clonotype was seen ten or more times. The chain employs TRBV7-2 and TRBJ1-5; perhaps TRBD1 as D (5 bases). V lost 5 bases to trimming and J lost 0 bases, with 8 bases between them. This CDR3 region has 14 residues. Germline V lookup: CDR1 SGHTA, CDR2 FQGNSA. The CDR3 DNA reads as TGTGCCAGCAGCCCAGGGATTAGCAATCAGCCCCAGCATTTT. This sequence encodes CASSPGISNQPQHF.

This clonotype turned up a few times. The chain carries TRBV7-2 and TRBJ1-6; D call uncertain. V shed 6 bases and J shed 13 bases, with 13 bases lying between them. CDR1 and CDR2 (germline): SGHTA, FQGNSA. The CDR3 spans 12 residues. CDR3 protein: CASSTQAAPLHF. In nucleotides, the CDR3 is TGTGCCAGCAGTACCCAGGCGGCCCCCCTCCACTTT.

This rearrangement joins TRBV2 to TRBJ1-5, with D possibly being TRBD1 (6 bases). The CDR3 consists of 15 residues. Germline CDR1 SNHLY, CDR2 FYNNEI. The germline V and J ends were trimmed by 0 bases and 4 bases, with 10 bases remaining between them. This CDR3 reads CASSEATGWNQPQHF. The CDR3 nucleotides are TGTGCCAGCAGTGAAGCTACAGGGTGGAATCAGCCCCAGCATTTT.

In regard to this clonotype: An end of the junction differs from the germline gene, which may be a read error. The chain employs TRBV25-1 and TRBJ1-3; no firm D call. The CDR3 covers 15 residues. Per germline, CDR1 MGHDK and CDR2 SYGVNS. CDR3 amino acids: CAGSESATSGNTIYF. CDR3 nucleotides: TGTGCCGGCAGTGAATCGGCCACTTCTGGAAACACCATATATTTT. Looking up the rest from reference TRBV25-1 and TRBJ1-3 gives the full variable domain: EADIYQTPRYLVIGTGKKITLECSQTMGHDKMYWYQQDPGMELHLIHYSYGVNSTEKGDLSSESTVSRIRTEHFPLTLESARPSHTSQYLCAGSESATSGNTIYFGEGSWLTVV.

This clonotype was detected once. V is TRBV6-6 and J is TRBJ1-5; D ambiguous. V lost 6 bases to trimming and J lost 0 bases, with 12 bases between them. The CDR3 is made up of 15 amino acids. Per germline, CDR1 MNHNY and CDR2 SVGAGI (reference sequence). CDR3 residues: CASRSDPYSNQPQHF. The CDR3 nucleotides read TGTGCCAGCAGAAGCGACCCATATAGCAATCAGCCCCAGCATTTT.

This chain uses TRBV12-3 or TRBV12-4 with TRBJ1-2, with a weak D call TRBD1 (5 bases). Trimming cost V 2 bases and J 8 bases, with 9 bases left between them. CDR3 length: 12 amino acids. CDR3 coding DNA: TGTGCCAGCAGTTTACACAGGAGCGGCTACACCTTC. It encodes CASSLHRSGYTF.

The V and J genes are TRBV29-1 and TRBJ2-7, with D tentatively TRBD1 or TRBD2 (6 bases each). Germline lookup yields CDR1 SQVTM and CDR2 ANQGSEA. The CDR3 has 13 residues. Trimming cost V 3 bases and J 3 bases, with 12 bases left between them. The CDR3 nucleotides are TGCAGCGTTGACGGGGGCGGGAACTACGAGCAGTACTTC. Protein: CSVDGGGNYEQYF.

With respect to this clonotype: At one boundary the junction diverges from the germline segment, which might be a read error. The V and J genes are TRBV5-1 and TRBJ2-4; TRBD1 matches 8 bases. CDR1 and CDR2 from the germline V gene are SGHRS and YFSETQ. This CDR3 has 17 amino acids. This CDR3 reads CAGSLPGQGGTKNIQYF. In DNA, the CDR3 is TGCGCCGGCAGCTTGCCTGGACAGGGTGGGACCAAAAACATTCAGTACTTC.

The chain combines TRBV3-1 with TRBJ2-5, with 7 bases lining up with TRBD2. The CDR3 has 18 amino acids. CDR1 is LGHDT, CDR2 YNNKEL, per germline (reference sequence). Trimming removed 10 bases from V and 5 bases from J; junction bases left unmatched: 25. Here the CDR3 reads CANNQFGAGRPVGETQYF. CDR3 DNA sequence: TGTGCCAACAACCAATTCGGAGCGGGACGCCCCGTTGGTGAGACCCAGTACTTC.

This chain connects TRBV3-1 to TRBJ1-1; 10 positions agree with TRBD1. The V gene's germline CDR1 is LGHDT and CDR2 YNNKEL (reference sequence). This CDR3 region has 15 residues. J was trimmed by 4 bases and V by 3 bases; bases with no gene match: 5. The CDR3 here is CASSQTGGRRTEAFF. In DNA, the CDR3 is TGTGCCAGCAGCCAGACAGGGGGCCGGCGCACTGAAGCTTTCTTT.

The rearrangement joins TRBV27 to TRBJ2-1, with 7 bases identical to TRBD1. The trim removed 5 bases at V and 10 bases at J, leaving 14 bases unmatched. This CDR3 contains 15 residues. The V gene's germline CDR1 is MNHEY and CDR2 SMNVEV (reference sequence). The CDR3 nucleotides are TGTGCCAGCAGTCCCGTCGGGCAGGGGGTTAAGGAGCAGTTCTTC. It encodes CASSPVGQGVKEQFF.

CDR3 residues: CASISGQLTTEAFF. In nucleotides, the CDR3 is TGTGCCAGCATCAGCGGACAGCTAACGACTGAAGCTTTCTTT. The chain recombines TRBV12-3 or TRBV12-4 with TRBJ1-1; a weak D match, TRBD1 (6 bases). The CDR3 is 14 amino acids. Trimming left V 7 bases short and J 5 bases short, with 17 bases between.

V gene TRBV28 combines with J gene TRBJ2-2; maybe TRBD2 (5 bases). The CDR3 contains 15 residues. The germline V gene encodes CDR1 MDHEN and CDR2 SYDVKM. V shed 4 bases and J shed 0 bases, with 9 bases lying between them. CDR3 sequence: CASSYGNTNTGELFF. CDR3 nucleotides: TGTGCCAGCAGTTACGGGAACACGAACACCGGGGAGCTGTTTTTT.

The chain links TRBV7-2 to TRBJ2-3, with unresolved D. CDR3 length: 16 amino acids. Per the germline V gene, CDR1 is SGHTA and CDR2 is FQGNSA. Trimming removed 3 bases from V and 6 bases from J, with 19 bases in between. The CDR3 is CASSFRSMGSQDTQYF. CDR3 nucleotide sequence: TGTGCCAGCAGCTTCCGTTCGATGGGGTCACAGGATACGCAGTATTTT.